This T cell receptor (beta chain) was recorded in a study of human T cells and chemical hapten exposure. About the research overall: Patch tests put 0.01% DPC on the upper back, and the results were checked at 6 days. Study-wide results and caveats: Versus controls, significantly more large CDR3 similarity clusters arose from expanded TCRs. Sensitizing with DPC caused no change in TCRs above 1 in 1000 frequency.

MiXCR was run by TCRdb on the RACE reads, yielding one entry per CDR3 protein. The sample comprises about 140,000 distinct CDR3 sequences, 12% of which are singletons, and 1.4% rests with the top ten. Time point here: patch test 2, 6 weeks after DPC sensitization. The sample's treatment: therapeutic diphenylcyclopropenone sensitization with weekly scalp DPC. The CDR3 has 19 residues. Germline V gene sequence: CDR1 LGHNA, CDR2 YNFKEQ. V dropped 0 bases and J dropped 3; count of bases not matched to a gene: 12. This clonotype was seen at least ten times. Its antigen is unidentified. This clonotype was sampled from a woman aged 45-65 years with alopecia areata. Some clones in this sample may be carry-over from other donors' samples. This rearrangement joins TRBV4-2 to TRBJ2-3; 10 nucleotides agree with TRBD2. Specimen: whole blood, collected in connection with sensitization to the hapten diphenylcyclopropenone (DPC). CDR3 nucleotide sequence: TGTGCCAGCAGCCAAGACCGGGTAGCGGGAGGCCCTAGGACAGATACGCAGTATTTT. Translated: CASSQDRVAGGPRTDTQYF.